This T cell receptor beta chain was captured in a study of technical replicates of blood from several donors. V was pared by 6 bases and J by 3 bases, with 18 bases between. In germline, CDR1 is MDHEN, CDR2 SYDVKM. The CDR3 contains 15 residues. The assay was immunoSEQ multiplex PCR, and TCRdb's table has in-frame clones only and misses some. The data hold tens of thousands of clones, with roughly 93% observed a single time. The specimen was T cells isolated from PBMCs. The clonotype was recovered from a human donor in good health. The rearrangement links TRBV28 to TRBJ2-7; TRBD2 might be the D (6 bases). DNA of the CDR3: TGTGCCAGCAGCCAAACCGGGACTGGGCTCTACGAGCAGTACTTC. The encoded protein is CASSQTGTGLYEQYF.